The sequence of this T cell receptor beta chain was determined in a study of T cells in women clearing cervical HPV infection. Study overall: Cases: HPV16-related CIN3 or worse on histology, a couple of invasive cancers. Controls gave blood once infection was undetectable; cases at lesion identification. Cases' blood sampling followed lesion detection by median about 150 days (90 to 200).

Remarks on this clone: The read ends 3 residues early relative to the CDR3; the germline J gene fills the gap.

The germline CDR1 and CDR2 sequences are LNHDA and SQIVND (reference sequence). The CDR3 is 17 amino acids. TCRdb's table, derived via immunoSEQ multiplex PCR, lists solely in-frame clones and lacks some. The sample table includes over 45,000 clones. The sample comprised blood buffy coat. This chain uses TRBV19 with TRBJ1-4, with 9 bases aligning to TRBD1. This TCR was recovered from a woman aged 18 to 75 with a cervical HPV16 infection that either progressed to CIN3+ or cleared (not recorded which). CDR3 DNA, as far as it was read: TGTGCCAGTAGTCCGCCGGGACAGGGTATTCTTAATTCACCA. This translates into CASSPPGQGILNSP. From start to end, the CDR3 is CASSPPGQGILNSPLFF. The whole variable domain, filled in from reference TRBV19 and TRBJ1-4, reads DGGITQSPKYLFRKEGQNVTLSCEQNLNHDAMYWYRQDPGQGLRLIYYSQIVNDFQKGDIAEGYSVSREKKESFPLTVTSAQKNPTAFYLCASSPPGQGILNSPLFFGSGTQLSVL.